These T cell receptor beta chains were read from a single sample in a study of blood T cell repertoires in COVID-19. Sequencing used immunoSEQ multiplex PCR; TCRdb keeps in-frame clones, though not all of them. The sample shows fewer than 250,000 clones, 80% to 90% of them seen only once. Material: PBMCs or T cells enriched from blood (not recorded which). The receptor source for this set is a woman in her 40s with acute COVID-19. Each CDR3 is given with its conserved first and last residue. The order of the fields is clone size, D gene, V gene, J gene, CDR3 protein. A D gene is named only where the DNA matches it firmly. Only some rows state a clone size, as once, few, many or a class for expanded clones.

size: NA; D: NA; V: TRBV11-2; J: TRBJ2-5; CDR3: CASSHIEGGQETQYF
size: NA; D: TRBD2; V: TRBV5-1; J: TRBJ2-3; CDR3: CASKYVAGISTDTQYF
size: NA; D: TRBD1; V: TRBV7-9; J: TRBJ2-5; CDR3: CASSQQGQETQYF
size: NA; D: NA; V: TRBV3-1/TRBV3-2; J: TRBJ1-2; CDR3: CASSQTRYGYTF
size: few; D: TRBD2; V: TRBV28; J: TRBJ2-1; CDR3: CASSLGTGTRGYNEQFF
size: NA; D: TRBD1; V: TRBV3-1/TRBV3-2; J: TRBJ1-5; CDR3: CASSPGGRQPQHF
size: NA; D: TRBD2; V: TRBV6-2/TRBV6-3; J: TRBJ2-5; CDR3: CASSYGGSRETQYF
size: NA; D: NA; V: TRBV28; J: TRBJ2-5; CDR3: CASSFGGGSRETQYF
size: NA; D: NA; V: TRBV18; J: TRBJ2-2; CDR3: CASSPSGELFF
size: NA; D: TRBD1; V: TRBV28; J: TRBJ1-4; CDR3: CASTRGGAGGEKLFF
size: NA; D: TRBD2; V: TRBV5-1; J: TRBJ2-1; CDR3: CASSFTTSGLYNEQFF
size: few; D: TRBD1; V: TRBV5-1; J: TRBJ2-7; CDR3: CASSSFRTGGPNEQYF
size: NA; D: NA; V: TRBV29-1; J: TRBJ1-1; CDR3: CSAFLGTDTEAFF
size: NA; D: TRBD1; V: TRBV5-1; J: TRBJ1-6; CDR3: CASSPDRGSSYNSPLHF
size: NA; D: NA; V: TRBV28; J: TRBJ2-7; CDR3: CASGAPRGARSYEQYF
size: NA; D: NA; V: TRBV28; J: TRBJ1-6; CDR3: CASSSHGGGNSPLHF
size: NA; D: NA; V: TRBV7-3; J: TRBJ2-3; CDR3: CASSLPNSDTQYF
size: NA; D: NA; V: TRBV28; J: TRBJ1-1; CDR3: CASSPPPWTEAFF
size: NA; D: NA; V: TRBV5-5; J: TRBJ1-1; CDR3: CASSLTAGTEAFF
size: NA; D: NA; V: TRBV5-1; J: TRBJ2-6; CDR3: CASSLGARAGSGANVLTF
size: NA; D: TRBD1; V: TRBV28; J: TRBJ1-2; CDR3: CASSLYGTGVPTF
size: few; D: NA; V: TRBV19; J: TRBJ1-3; CDR3: CASSVRGRGNTIYF
size: NA; D: TRBD2; V: TRBV7-2; J: TRBJ2-5; CDR3: CASSLTLRGSGSWKTQYF
size: NA; D: NA; V: TRBV24-1; J: TRBJ1-5; CDR3: CATSDGASNQPQHF
size: NA; D: NA; V: TRBV27; J: TRBJ1-1; CDR3: CASTPRGGFTEAFF
size: NA; D: NA; V: TRBV7-8; J: TRBJ1-6; CDR3: CASSLGQRGYNSPLHF
size: few; D: NA; V: TRBV4-1; J: TRBJ2-7; CDR3: CASSRGPDYEQYF
size: once; D: NA; V: TRBV29-1; J: TRBJ2-7; CDR3: CSVLPGLGEWEQYF
size: NA; D: NA; V: TRBV7-2; J: TRBJ2-7; CDR3: CASSRSPSYEQYF
size: NA; D: TRBD1; V: TRBV27; J: TRBJ2-7; CDR3: CASRLTGTNEQYF
size: NA; D: TRBD1; V: TRBV19; J: TRBJ1-5; CDR3: CASSRDSFNQPQHF
size: NA; D: TRBD2; V: TRBV6-5; J: TRBJ2-1; CDR3: CASSLGRDNEQFF
size: once; D: TRBD2; V: TRBV5-1; J: TRBJ2-7; CDR3: CASSPAGGSQSPHYEQYF
size: NA; D: TRBD2; V: TRBV4-2; J: TRBJ2-7; CDR3: CASSQRGGGTSGLEQYF
size: NA; D: NA; V: TRBV27; J: TRBJ1-5; CDR3: CASSRGNSNQPQHF
size: NA; D: NA; V: TRBV27; J: TRBJ2-7; CDR3: CASSPSLVTEQYF
size: NA; D: NA; V: TRBV29-1; J: TRBJ2-7; CDR3: CSVRRSEAYEQYF
size: NA; D: TRBD2; V: TRBV7-7; J: TRBJ2-7; CDR3: CASSLGPPLTSGRNEQYF
size: NA; D: NA; V: TRBV27; J: TRBJ1-1; CDR3: CASSWTTVTEAFF
size: NA; D: NA; V: TRBV5-6; J: TRBJ2-3; CDR3: CASSLRATGSSTDTQYF
size: NA; D: NA; V: TRBV1; J: TRBJ1-5; CDR3: CTSSHGQGRVINQPQHF
size: NA; D: TRBD1; V: TRBV6-5; J: TRBJ1-2; CDR3: CASSKMDRASYGYTF
size: NA; D: NA; V: TRBV24-1; J: TRBJ2-1; CDR3: CATSDTTRIDEQFF